This T cell receptor beta chain comes out of a study of T cells after yellow fever vaccination. Study background: Fractions containing few cells were prepared with SMART-Seq v4 Ultra Low Input.

This clonotype was picked up many times. Its target is unknown. 5'RACE template switching generated TCR cDNA, adding a universal primer site and UMIs. A single record per CDR3 protein comes from TCRdb applying MiXCR to the 5' RACE reads. The sample yields some 320,000 distinct CDR3 sequences, approximately 4% seen once. CDR3 length equals 13 residues. CDR1 and CDR2 (germline): MNHEY, SVGAGI. Trimming removed 6 bases from V and 0 bases from J, with 6 bases in between. Findings and limits, study-wide: The booster saw the reappearance of most primary-vaccination clones (96% CD4, around 88% CD8).

The clonotype originates from a man between 18 and 35 years old who received the YFV17D yellow fever vaccine. This specimen was PBMCs, taken 15 days after the yellow fever booster vaccination. The V call is TRBV6-5, the J call TRBJ2-1; D remains ambiguous. The CDR3 spells CASRDSSYNEQFF. CDR3 nucleotide sequence: TGTGCCAGCAGGGATAGCTCCTACAATGAGCAGTTCTTC.